These 17 T cell receptor beta chains came from one sample sequenced in a study of Tregs in tolerant kidney transplant recipients. Libraries were prepared by immunoSEQ multiplex PCR; TCRdb keeps only in-frame clonotypes and omits some of them. The data show about 69,000 clones, 70% to 90% seen once. Here the sequenced sample was CD4+ T cells from blood, taken before the transplant. Receptors originate from a human donor who received a combined kidney and bone marrow transplant.

The chain employs TRBV7-8 and TRBJ2-5; weak D call: TRBD2 (6 bases). Germline values: CDR1 SGHVS, CDR2 FQNEAQ. This CDR3 spans 15 amino acids. V lost 3 bases and J 4 bases, leaving 15 bases between the germline ends. DNA for the CDR3: TGTGCCAGCAGCTTGGGTATGGGACTCGTAGAGACCCAGTACTTC. Its protein product is CASSLGMGLVETQYF.

This clone was seen just once. The V and J genes are TRBV27 and TRBJ2-7, with 12 bases fitting TRBD2. In germline, CDR1 is MNHEY, CDR2 SMNVEV (reference sequence). V shed 4 bases and J 4 bases; nucleotides not matched to a gene: 5. The CDR3 spans 15 residues. The DNA of the CDR3 is TGTGCCAGCAGTTCGACTAGCGGGAGACGTTACGAGCAGTACTTC. It translates to CASSSTSGRRYEQYF.

CDR3 sequence (DNA): TGTGCCAGCAGTTACGTCGGAGAGACCCAGTACTTC. It translates to CASSYVGETQYF. The rearrangement uses TRBV6-5 and TRBJ2-5; no reliable D call. The CDR3 is 12 residues long. Trimming removed 2 bases from V and 4 bases from J, with 5 bases in between. Germline CDR1 reads MNHEY; CDR2 reads SVGAGI.

V gene TRBV5-1 combines with J gene TRBJ2-5; 7 bases fit TRBD1. This CDR3 contains 14 residues. The V and J ends lost 0 bases and 1 base, in that order; junction bases with no gene match: 0. Germline assignment: CDR1 SGHRS and CDR2 YFSETQ. CDR3 nucleotides: TGCGCCAGCAGCTTGGGGGACAGCCAAGAGACCCAGTACTTC. The encoded protein is CASSLGDSQETQYF.

This rearrangement joins TRBV19 to TRBJ1-1; D might be TRBD1 (5 bases). Germline V gene sequence: CDR1 LNHDA, CDR2 SQIVND (reference sequence). The CDR3 runs 17 residues. V dropped 7 bases and J dropped 1 base, with 22 bases sitting between them. This CDR3 is CASNRQGTPLGNTEAFF. In DNA form, the CDR3 reads TGTGCCAGTAACCGTCAGGGAACGCCACTCGGGAACACTGAAGCTTTCTTT.

The CDR3 sequence: CAWSPKNPGLKETQYF. CDR3 coding DNA: TGTGCCTGGAGTCCAAAGAACCCGGGACTAAAAGAGACCCAGTACTTC. The chain links TRBV30 to TRBJ2-5, with 7 bases aligning to TRBD2. CDR3 length: 16 amino acids. Germline assignment: CDR1 GTSNPN and CDR2 SVGIG (reference sequence). The trim removed 2 bases at V and 3 bases at J, leaving 12 bases unmatched.

This sequence joins TRBV4-3 and TRBJ2-1, with D perhaps matching TRBD2 (6 bases). Trimming stripped 4 bases from V and 5 bases from J, with 12 bases between. CDR1 is LGHNA, CDR2 YSLEER, per germline. The CDR3 has 14 residues. This CDR3 is CASSRGEPHNEQFF. For the CDR3, the DNA is TGCGCCAGCAGCCGGGGGGAACCACACAATGAGCAGTTCTTC.

V usage is TRBV5-6 and J usage is TRBJ1-3; weak D call: TRBD1 (5 bases). The CDR3 covers 14 residues. Per germline, CDR1 SGHDT and CDR2 YYEEEE. Trimming removed 3 bases at V and 2 bases at J, with 9 bases between. DNA for the CDR3: TGTGCCAGCAGCTCCAGGGAACCTGGAAACACCATATATTTT. Protein sequence: CASSSREPGNTIYF.

The J gene is TRBJ1-1, the V gene TRBV6-5, with 9 bases fitting TRBD1. V lost 6 bases and J lost 4; bases outside the gene matches: 6. Germline CDR1 is MNHEY and CDR2 is SVGAGI. The CDR3 loop spans 14 amino acids. CDR3 DNA sequence: TGTGCCAGCAGCCGGACAGGGGTCTCCACTGAAGCTTTCTTT. Its protein is CASSRTGVSTEAFF.

The gene calls are TRBV11-2 and TRBJ2-7, with 12 bases lining up with TRBD1. V dropped 5 bases and J dropped 4; count of bases not matched to a gene: 15. CDR3 size: 18 residues. Looked up from germline, CDR1 is SGHAT and CDR2 is FQNNGV. This chain's CDR3 is CASSPISRDRGRGYEQYF. The CDR3, as DNA: TGTGCCAGCAGCCCCATATCCCGGGACAGGGGGCGAGGATACGAGCAGTACTTC.

The chain combines TRBV5-1 with TRBJ2-7; TRBD2 matches 10 bases. The CDR3 runs 16 residues. Germline lookup yields CDR1 SGHRS and CDR2 YFSETQ. V trimming: 0 bases; J trimming: 5 bases; junction bases outside the gene matches: 8. The CDR3 spells CASSLAPSGRVNEQYF. For the CDR3, the DNA is TGCGCCAGCAGCTTGGCGCCTAGCGGGAGAGTCAACGAGCAGTACTTC.

This clone was recorded a few times. The V gene is TRBV30, the J gene TRBJ2-7, with D possibly being TRBD2 (6 bases). The CDR3 is made up of 12 amino acids. The germline gives CDR1 GTSNPN, CDR2 SVGIG (reference sequence). Deletions cut 2 bases from V and 12 bases from J, with 17 bases between. The CDR3 sequence is CAWSPGTTGGYF. The CDR3 DNA is TGTGCCTGGAGTCCTGGGACCACCGGGGGGTACTTC.

This chain links TRBV6-1 with TRBJ1-2, with a weak D call TRBD1 (5 bases). V was cut by 6 bases and J by 8 bases, with 19 bases left in between. The CDR3 sequence is 14 residues long. Germline lookup yields CDR1 MNHNS and CDR2 SASEGT. The CDR3 DNA reads as TGTGCCAGCAGCTGGGAGGGGTACGGCGGCGGCTACACCTTC. It yields the protein CASSWEGYGGGYTF.

To note about this clone: The same CDR3 is also encoded by other DNA sequences in this sample. The rearrangement uses TRBV20-1 and TRBJ2-5; the D is unclear. This CDR3 has 11 amino acids. CDR1 is DFQATT and CDR2 is SNEGSKA in the germline V gene (reference sequence). V was shortened by 4 bases and J by 2 bases, with 5 bases between the two germline ends. CDR3 in amino acids: CSATFQETQYF. In DNA, the CDR3 is TGCAGTGCTACCTTTCAAGAGACCCAGTACTTC.

This sequence joins TRBV11-3 and TRBJ2-1; TRBD2 might be the D (6 bases). The ends were cut back, 0 bases at V and 3 bases at J, with 9 bases in the middle. The CDR3 sequence is 15 residues long. The V gene's germline CDR1 is SGHNT and CDR2 YENEEA. The CDR3 DNA follows: TGTGCCAGCAGCTTAGATGCGGGAATCTACAATGAGCAGTTCTTC. Its protein product is CASSLDAGIYNEQFF. The entire variable domain, with the rest obtained from reference TRBV11-3 and TRBJ2-1, is as follows: EAGVVQSPRYKIIEKKQPVAFWCNPISGHNTLYWYLQNLGQGPELLIRYENEEAVDDSQLPKDRFSAERLKGVDSTLKIQPAELGDSAVYLCASSLDAGIYNEQFFGPGTRLTVL.

The rearrangement links TRBV11-2 to TRBJ2-7; 7 bases match TRBD1. The CDR3 sequence is 15 residues long. CDR1 and CDR2 from the germline V gene are SGHAT and FQNNGV. Trimming removed 5 bases from V and 0 bases from J; junction bases left unmatched: 7. The CDR3 coding sequence is TGTGCCAGCAGCCGCTACAGGGACAGCTCCTACGAGCAGTACTTC. Residues: CASSRYRDSSYEQYF. The full variable domain, in which reference TRBV11-2 and TRBJ2-7 provide the parts outside the CDR3, is EAGVAQSPRYKIIEKRQSVAFWCNPISGHATLYWYQQILGQGPKLLIQFQNNGVVDDSQLPKDRFSAERLKGVDSTLKIQPAKLEDSAVYLCASSRYRDSSYEQYFGPGTRLTVT.

The chain couples TRBV7-2 to TRBJ1-1, with a possible D match to TRBD1 (6 bases). The germline V gene has CDR1 SGHTA and CDR2 FQGNSA. The length of the CDR3 is 15 residues. Trimming shortened V by 5 bases and J by 6 bases, and 19 bases separated the two germline ends. CDR3 in DNA: TGTGCCAGCAGCACCCGACAGGTGAAATCGGCTGAAGCTTTCTTT. It codes for CASSTRQVKSAEAFF.